Shown below are 26 T cell receptor beta chains from a single sample sequenced in a study of blood T cell repertoires in COVID-19. Profiled with immunoSEQ multiplex PCR; TCRdb holds only in-frame clones, not every one. The sample lists around 270,000 clones, 65% to 85% occurring once. The material sequenced was peripheral blood. All receptors derive from a person aged 70 to 85 with COVID-19, enrolled during active disease.

This chain uses TRBV3-1 (or the pseudogene TRBV3-2) with TRBJ2-7, with D tentatively TRBD1 (5 bases). The germline gives CDR1 LGHDT, CDR2 YNNKEL (reference sequence). The CDR3 loop spans 17 amino acids. The ends were cut back, 2 bases at V and 2 bases at J, with 19 bases in the middle. CDR3 protein: CASSQRAGHPVTYEQYF. CDR3 nucleotide sequence: TGTGCCAGCAGCCAACGGGCAGGGCACCCGGTGACCTACGAGCAGTACTTC.

The V and J genes are TRBV11-1 and TRBJ2-1; unclear D gene. The CDR3 has 15 residues. Trimming cost V 5 bases and J 5 bases, with 16 bases left between them. CDR1 and CDR2 from the germline V gene are SGHAT and FQDESV (reference sequence). The CDR3 spells CASSPDHLTNNEQFF. The CDR3 DNA follows: TGTGCCAGCAGCCCAGACCACCTCACTAACAATGAGCAGTTCTTC. The variable domain in full, completed from reference TRBV11-1 and TRBJ2-1, reads EAEVAQSPRYKITEKSQAVAFWCDPISGHATLYWYRQILGQGPELLVQFQDESVVDDSQLPKDRFSAERLKGVDSTLKIQPAELGDSAMYLCASSPDHLTNNEQFFGPGTRLTVL.

The J gene is TRBJ1-1, the V gene TRBV11-2; 7 positions agree with TRBD1. CDR3 length: 16 amino acids. J gave up 4 bases and V 7 bases, and 15 bases lay outside the gene matches. Germline V gene data show CDR1 as SGHAT and CDR2 as FQNNGV. CDR3 sequence (DNA): TGTGCCAGCACCGATTCCAGGGGGAGGTTTGGCACTGAAGCTTTCTTT. This translates into CASTDSRGRFGTEAFF.

The chain combines TRBV27 with TRBJ1-6; no reliable D call. The ends were cut back, 0 bases at V and 6 bases at J, with 9 bases in the middle. In germline, CDR1 is MNHEY, CDR2 SMNVEV (reference sequence). This CDR3 spans 15 amino acids. CDR3 DNA sequence: TGTGCCAGCAGTTTATCTCGGGTCGGTAATTCACCCCTCCACTTT. Translated, it gives CASSLSRVGNSPLHF.

This chain joins TRBV27 and TRBJ2-2; TRBD2 matches at 10 bases. CDR1 and CDR2 (germline): MNHEY, SMNVEV (reference sequence). The V segment lost 2 bases and the J segment 6 bases; nucleotides outside the gene matches: 3. The CDR3 is made up of 15 amino acids. This CDR3 reads CASSLLAGVAGELFF. The CDR3 DNA reads as TGTGCCAGCAGTTTACTAGCGGGAGTCGCCGGGGAGCTGTTTTTT.

The chain combines TRBV7-2 with TRBJ1-1, with D perhaps TRBD1 (6 bases). Trimming left V 4 bases short and J 2 bases short, with 8 bases between. CDR3 length: 13 residues. CDR1 and CDR2 from the germline V gene are SGHTA and FQGNSA. For the CDR3, the DNA is TGTGCCAGCAGCTGGACAGTAAACACTGAAGCTTTCTTT. Residues: CASSWTVNTEAFF. Combining the CDR3 with reference TRBV7-2 and TRBJ1-1 gives the whole variable domain GAGVSQSPSNKVTEKGKDVELRCDPISGHTALYWYRQSLGQGLEFLIYFQGNSAPDKSGLPSDRFSAERTGGSVSTLTIQRTQQEDSAVYLCASSWTVNTEAFFGQGTRLTVV.

The rearrangement uses TRBV30 and TRBJ2-1; 7 bases are a match to TRBD1. The V gene end was trimmed by 8 bases and the J gene end by 3 bases; junction bases not matched to a gene: 10. The CDR3 totals 14 residues. CDR1 is GTSNPN and CDR2 is SVGIG in the germline V gene (reference sequence). The CDR3 coding sequence is TGTGCCATTCCCCGGGACAGCTTCTACAATGAGCAGTTCTTC. Its protein product is CAIPRDSFYNEQFF. The full variable domain, rest sourced from reference TRBV30 and TRBJ2-1, is SQTIHQWPATLVQPVGSPLSLECTVEGTSNPNLYWYRQAAGRGLQLLFYSVGIGQISSEVPQNLSASRPQDRQFILSSKKLLLSDSGFYLCAIPRDSFYNEQFFGPGTRLTVL.

The chain combines TRBV5-5 with TRBJ1-1; the D is unclear. V lost 0 bases and J 11 bases, leaving 17 bases between the germline ends. Germline CDR1 SGHKS, CDR2 YYEKEE (reference sequence). The length of the CDR3 is 14 residues. CDR3 nucleotide sequence: TGTGCCAGCAGCTTGGAGTGGGAGTCCTCGTGGGCTTTCTTT. This codes for CASSLEWESSWAFF.

This clone showed up just once. The chain is built from TRBV3-1 (or the pseudogene TRBV3-2) and TRBJ2-1, with 7 nucleotides matching TRBD2. Germline V gene data show CDR1 as LGHDT and CDR2 as YNNKEL (reference sequence). The CDR3 is 13 amino acids. After removal of 5 bases from V and 8 bases from J, the junction contained 6 bases not matched to a gene. CDR3 nucleotides: TGTGCCAGCAGCAGGGACTACCTCGATGAGCAGTTCTTC. Protein: CASSRDYLDEQFF.

The rearrangement uses TRBV28 and TRBJ2-7; TRBD1 might be the D (6 bases). This CDR3 has 14 residues. V lost 1 base and J lost 2, with 9 bases in between. Germline V gene data show CDR1 as MDHEN and CDR2 as SYDVKM. The CDR3 DNA sequence: TGTGCCAGCAGTTTATTACAGGGCACCTACGAGCAGTACTTC. Its protein is CASSLLQGTYEQYF.

The rearrangement uses TRBV3-1 (or the pseudogene TRBV3-2) and TRBJ2-1, with TRBD2 as a possible D gene (5 bases). Germline V gives CDR1 LGHDT, CDR2 YNNKEL (reference sequence). V lost 4 bases to trimming and J lost 4 bases, with 11 bases between them. The CDR3 has 14 amino acids. CDR3 bases: TGTGCCAGCAGCCCCCTAGCCCCTTACAATGAGCAGTTCTTC. The encoded protein is CASSPLAPYNEQFF.

This chain joins TRBV6-1 and TRBJ2-3, with 14 bases matching TRBD2. The germline V gene encodes CDR1 MNHNS and CDR2 SASEGT. The CDR3 length is 19 residues. Trimming cost V 4 bases and J 3 bases; bases outside gene matches: 12. As DNA, the CDR3 is TGTGCCAGCAGTGCCAACGGACTAGCGGGGGGACCGTTTACAGATACGCAGTATTTT. It yields the protein CASSANGLAGGPFTDTQYF.

This sequence joins TRBV5-1 and TRBJ2-3; 9 positions agree with TRBD1. Germline V gene sequence: CDR1 SGHRS, CDR2 YFSETQ. The ends lost 4 bases at V and 6 bases at J; junction bases unmatched: 9. The CDR3 runs 15 residues. The CDR3 bases are TGCGCCAGCAGCCTACGGACAGGGGAGGTTGATACGCAGTATTTT. This translates into CASSLRTGEVDTQYF. The full variable domain, completed using reference TRBV5-1 and TRBJ2-3, is KAGVTQTPRYLIKTRGQQVTLSCSPISGHRSVSWYQQTPGQGLQFLFEYFSETQRNKGNFPGRFSGRQFSNSRSEMNVSTLELGDSALYLCASSLRTGEVDTQYFGPGTRLTVL.

V is TRBV5-5 and J is TRBJ2-7, with D possibly TRBD1 on 6 matching bases. The CDR3 extends over 12 amino acids. Germline V gene data show CDR1 as SGHKS and CDR2 as YYEKEE (reference sequence). Trimming left V 10 bases short and J 1 base short, with 12 bases between. The CDR3, as DNA: TGTGCCGGAGGACAGAATTCCTACGAGCAGTACTTC. Its protein product is CAGGQNSYEQYF. The variable domain in full, with the rest retrieved from reference TRBV5-5 and TRBJ2-7, is DAGVTQSPTHLIKTRGQQVTLRCSPISGHKSVSWYQQVLGQGPQFIFQYYEKEERGRGNFPDRFSARQFPNYSSELNVNALLLGDSALYLCAGGQNSYEQYFGPGTRLTVT.

A single count supports this clone. V usage is TRBV19 and J usage is TRBJ2-3, with 12 bases lining up with TRBD2. Germline V lookup: CDR1 LNHDA, CDR2 SQIVND (reference sequence). After removal of 5 bases from V and 5 bases from J, the junction contained 11 bases not matched to a gene. CDR3 length: 17 amino acids. The CDR3 nucleotides read TGTGCCAGTAGTCCTCGGACTAGCGGGATGCGTGGAGATACGCAGTATTTT. Amino acid sequence: CASSPRTSGMRGDTQYF.

This clone appeared once. The chain couples TRBV12-3 or TRBV12-4 to TRBJ1-1; a possible D gene is TRBD1 (5 bases). The CDR3 is 11 amino acids. The CDR3 sequence is CASGLNTEAFF. The CDR3 DNA reads TGTGCTTCAGGGTTGAACACTGAAGCTTTCTTT.

The rearrangement links TRBV6-5 to TRBJ1-1; the D gene is possibly TRBD1 (5 bases). The CDR3 is made up of 13 amino acids. Per germline, CDR1 MNHEY and CDR2 SVGAGI. With 7 bases removed from V and 3 bases from J, the gap between germline ends came to 12 bases. CDR3 in DNA: TGTGCCAGCACGCGGGGCCCCGACACTGAAGCTTTCTTT. Protein: CASTRGPDTEAFF.

The J gene is TRBJ2-2, the V gene TRBV19, with 11 bases identical to TRBD2. Germline lookup yields CDR1 LNHDA and CDR2 SQIVND (reference sequence). The V gene end was trimmed by 2 bases and the J gene end by 1 base; junction bases not matched to a gene: 6. This CDR3 comprises 18 residues. The CDR3 is CASSISSGRAQNTGELFF. The CDR3 coding sequence is TGTGCCAGTAGTATAAGTAGCGGGAGGGCCCAGAACACCGGGGAGCTGTTTTTT.

The rearrangement links TRBV9 to TRBJ2-5, with D perhaps matching TRBD2 (6 bases). The V end lost 0 bases, the J end lost 5 bases, and 11 bases lay between the germline ends. The CDR3 is made up of 14 amino acids. CDR1 and CDR2 (germline): SGDLS, YYNGEE. The CDR3 bases are TGTGCCAGCAGCGTAGGAATAGGGAGGGAGACCCAGTACTTC. This sequence encodes CASSVGIGRETQYF.

The rearrangement uses TRBV7-9 and TRBJ1-4; TRBD1 matches at 7 bases. Germline values: CDR1 SEHNR, CDR2 FQNEAQ (reference sequence). V shed 4 bases and J 7 bases; nucleotides not matched to a gene: 12. The CDR3 spans 16 residues. The DNA of the CDR3 is TGTGCCAGCAGCTCTGGGACAGCCTATCGTGGTGAAAAACTGTTTTTT. Amino acids: CASSSGTAYRGEKLFF.

The rearrangement uses TRBV7-8 and TRBJ1-6, with TRBD1 matching over 7 bases. CDR3 length: 15 residues. Germline V gives CDR1 SGHVS, CDR2 FQNEAQ. V was pared by 7 bases and J by 4 bases, with 7 bases of the junction left unmatched. The CDR3 region has the DNA TGTGCCAGCAATGAGGACAGGCTGTATAATTCACCCCTCCACTTT. Residues: CASNEDRLYNSPLHF. The variable domain in full, completed from reference TRBV7-8 and TRBJ1-6, reads GAGVSQSPRYKVAKRGQDVALRCDPISGHVSLFWYQQALGQGPEFLTYFQNEAQLDKSGLPSDRFFAERPEGSVSTLKIQRTQQEDSAVYLCASNEDRLYNSPLHFGNGTRLTVT.

This chain links TRBV3-1 (or the pseudogene TRBV3-2) with TRBJ1-2, with unresolved D. Trimming took off 0 bases at V and 7 bases at J, with 9 bases between the two ends. Germline CDR1 and CDR2: LGHDT and YNNKEL (reference sequence). The CDR3 spans 13 residues. The CDR3 is CASSQDRRAGYTF. DNA for the CDR3: TGTGCCAGCAGCCAAGACAGGAGGGCTGGCTACACCTTC.

The rearrangement uses TRBV19 and TRBJ2-6, with TRBD1 matching 10 bases. Germline CDR1 LNHDA, CDR2 SQIVND (reference sequence). This CDR3 spans 16 amino acids. After removal of 5 bases from V and 4 bases from J, the junction contained 5 bases not matched to a gene. CDR3 nucleotide sequence: TGTGCCAGTAGTGTGGGACAGGGGTCCGGGGCCAACGTCCTGACTTTC. It specifies CASSVGQGSGANVLTF.

In DNA form, the CDR3 reads TGTGCCAGCAGTTTCCACCGGGACACTTCCCAAAAACTGTTTTTT. Residues: CASSFHRDTSQKLFF. The rearrangement links TRBV27 to TRBJ1-4, with a weak D call TRBD1 (6 bases). The CDR3 loop spans 15 amino acids. V was pared by 3 bases and J by 9 bases, with 17 bases between. The germline V gene has CDR1 MNHEY and CDR2 SMNVEV (reference sequence).

The chain is built from TRBV19 and TRBJ1-2; tentative D call: TRBD1 (6 bases). Germline CDR1 LNHDA, CDR2 SQIVND (reference sequence). The CDR3 runs 15 residues. Trimming cost V 5 bases and J 4 bases, with 17 bases left between them. Here the CDR3 DNA reads TGTGCCAGTAGTCCTCAACAGGGCTCCTCCTATGGCTACACCTTC. Translated, it gives CASSPQQGSSYGYTF.

This clone showed up just once. The chain employs TRBV6-6 and TRBJ2-2, with 8 bases aligning to TRBD1. The germline V gene has CDR1 MNHNY and CDR2 SVGAGI (reference sequence). The CDR3 consists of 15 residues. V lost 6 bases and J lost 4; bases outside the gene matches: 7. CDR3 sequence: CASRGRGPTTGELFF. For the CDR3, the DNA is TGTGCCAGCAGGGGCAGGGGGCCCACCACCGGGGAGCTGTTTTTT.